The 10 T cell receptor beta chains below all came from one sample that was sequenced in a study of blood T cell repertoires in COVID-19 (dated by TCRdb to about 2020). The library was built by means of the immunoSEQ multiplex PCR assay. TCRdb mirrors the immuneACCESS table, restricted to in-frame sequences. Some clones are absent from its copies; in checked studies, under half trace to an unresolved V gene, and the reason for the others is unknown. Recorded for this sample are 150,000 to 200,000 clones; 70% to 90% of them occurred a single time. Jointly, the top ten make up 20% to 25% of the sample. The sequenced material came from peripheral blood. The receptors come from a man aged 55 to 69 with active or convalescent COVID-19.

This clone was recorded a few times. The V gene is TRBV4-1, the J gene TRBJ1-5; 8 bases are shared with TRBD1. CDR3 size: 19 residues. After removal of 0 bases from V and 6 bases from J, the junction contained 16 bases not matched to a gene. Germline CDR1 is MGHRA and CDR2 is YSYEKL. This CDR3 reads CASSQDTFTGTGLGQPQHF. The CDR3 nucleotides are TGCGCCAGCAGCCAAGATACCTTTACCGGGACAGGATTGGGTCAGCCCCAGCATTTT.

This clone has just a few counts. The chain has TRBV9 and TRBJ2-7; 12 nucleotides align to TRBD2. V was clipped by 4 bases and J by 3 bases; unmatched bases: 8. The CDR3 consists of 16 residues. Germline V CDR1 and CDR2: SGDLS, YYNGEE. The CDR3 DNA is TGTGCCAGCAGCCCAGCTACTAGCGGGGGGTTCTACGAGCAGTACTTC. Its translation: CASSPATSGGFYEQYF.

As DNA, the CDR3 is TGTGCCAGCTTACGGGACAGGGCCTCCGTAGGCGGGGAGCTGTTTTTT. This sequence encodes CASLRDRASVGGELFF. The chain is built from TRBV18 and TRBJ2-2; the match to TRBD1 covers 9 bases. The CDR3 runs to 16 residues. Per germline, CDR1 KGHSH and CDR2 LQKENI. V lost 7 bases to trimming and J lost 7 bases; unmatched junction nucleotides: 13.

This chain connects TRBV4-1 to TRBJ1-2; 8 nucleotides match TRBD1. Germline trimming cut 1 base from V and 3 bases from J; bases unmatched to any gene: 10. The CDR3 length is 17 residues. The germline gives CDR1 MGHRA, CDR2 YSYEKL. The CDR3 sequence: CASSQGVRGRLDYGYTF. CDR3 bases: TGCGCCAGCAGCCAAGGGGTCAGGGGGCGACTTGACTATGGCTACACCTTC.

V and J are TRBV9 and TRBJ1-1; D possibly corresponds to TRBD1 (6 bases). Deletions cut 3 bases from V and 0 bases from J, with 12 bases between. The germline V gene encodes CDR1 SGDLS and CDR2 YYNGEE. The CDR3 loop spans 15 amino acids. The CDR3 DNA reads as TGTGCCAGCAGCGCTGGGGGGGCTTTGAACACTGAAGCTTTCTTT. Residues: CASSAGGALNTEAFF.

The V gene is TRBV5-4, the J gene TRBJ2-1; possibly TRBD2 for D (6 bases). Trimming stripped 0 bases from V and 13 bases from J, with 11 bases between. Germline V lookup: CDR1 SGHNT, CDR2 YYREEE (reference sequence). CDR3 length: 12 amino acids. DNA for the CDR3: TGTGCCAGCAGCTTGGGGGACTGGGGTCAGTTCTTC. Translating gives CASSLGDWGQFF.

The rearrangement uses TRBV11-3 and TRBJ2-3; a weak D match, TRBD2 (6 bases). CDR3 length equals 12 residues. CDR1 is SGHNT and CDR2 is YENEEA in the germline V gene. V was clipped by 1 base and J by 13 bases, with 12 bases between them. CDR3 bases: TGTGCCAGCAGCTTAGCGGGGGTTAATGAGTATTTT. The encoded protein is CASSLAGVNEYF.

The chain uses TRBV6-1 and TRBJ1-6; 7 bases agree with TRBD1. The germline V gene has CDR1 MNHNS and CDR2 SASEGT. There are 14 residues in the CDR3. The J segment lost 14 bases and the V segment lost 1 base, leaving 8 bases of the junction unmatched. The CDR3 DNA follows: TGTGCCAGCAGTGAAGGGGACAGCCGAAAAACCCTCCACTTT. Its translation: CASSEGDSRKTLHF.

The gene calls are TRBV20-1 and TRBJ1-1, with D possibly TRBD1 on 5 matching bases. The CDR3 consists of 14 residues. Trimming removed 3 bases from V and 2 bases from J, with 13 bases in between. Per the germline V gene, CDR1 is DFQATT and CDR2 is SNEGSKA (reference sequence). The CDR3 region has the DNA TGCAGTGCTAGTAGACAGACTTCTAACACTGAAGCTTTCTTT. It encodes CSASRQTSNTEAFF.

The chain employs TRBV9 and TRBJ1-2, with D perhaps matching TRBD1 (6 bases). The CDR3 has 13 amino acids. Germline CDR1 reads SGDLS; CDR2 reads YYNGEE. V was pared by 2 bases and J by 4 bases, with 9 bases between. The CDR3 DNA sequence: TGTGCCAGCAGCGTTACAGGGTCCTATGGCTACACCTTC. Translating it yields CASSVTGSYGYTF.